This record covers a single T cell receptor beta chain. Its antigen remains unidentified. No qualities accompany the bases; no much larger clone lies one base away. TCR CDR3 regions were amplified from genomic DNA by multiplex PCR using the deep immunoSEQ assay. Genomic DNA extracted from each cell subset was distributed evenly over all wells of several immunoSEQ 96-well plates, and each plate served as one replicate. Each replicate PCR for sorted subsets received around 210 ng genomic DNA, equal to tens of thousands of T cell genomes. The purified libraries were quantified using a Qubit 3.0 fluorometer, sized with a Bioanalyzer 2100, and then quantified again using the KAPA Library Quantification kit. A separate single-read 150-cycle Illumina NextSeq 550 flow cell was used to sequence each immunoSEQ 96-well plate. The source study handled its data this way. The immunoSEQ output contained only junctional sequences without quality scores, so filtering could not match that applied to full-length reads. Sequences were annotated with PyIR, a Python wrapper for IgBLAST v1.9, and V/J genes and CDR3 were assigned using IMGT germline references. Reads with weak V/J assignments (E-value above 1e-6), missing CDR3, stop codons, out-of-frame junctions, or ambiguous translated residues were removed. V3J clonotypes were defined as sequences sharing an identical inferred V gene, J gene, and CDR3 amino acid sequence. Percentage overlap between repertoires was computed as shared unique clonotypes divided by the size of the smaller repertoire. Repertoire richness was assessed with RTK rarefaction, the Chao1 estimator, and Recon v2.1 estimates of unobserved clonotypes. For all TCRbeta clonotypes obtained by the gDNA method from several donors, generation probabilities were computed with OLGA. As stored in TCRdb, this immuneACCESS dataset retains in-frame rearrangements with V and J assigned. A fraction of the clones does not appear; measured against another copy, unresolved V genes explain less than half of the discrepancy, and the remainder lacks a known reason. That table gives V, J and clone size, and the DNA gave D and trimming. Counted in this sample were more than 2 million clones; approximately 94% of them appeared once. About 1.1% of the sample lies in the top ten.

This sample is part of a study of shared clonotypes between healthy human individuals (dated by TCRdb to between 2020 and 2021). Describing the broader study: The cohort included a few men and a couple of women between 18 and 49 years of age. Per donor, three plates each were used for CD4 naive and CD4 memory, two for CD8 naive, and one for CD8 memory. Between about 0.94 and 10 billion PBMCs per donor were obtained by leukapheresis. To increase sequencing depth and limit assay-specific biases, TCR repertoire library preparation and sequencing were carried out by different laboratories using diverse techniques. To estimate repertoire size and how much clonotypes are shared between individuals, the study performed deep sequencing of blood TCR repertoires from about five healthy adults.

V was cut back by 8 bases and J by 5 bases, leaving a gap of 9 bases between them. Based on the germline V gene, the CDR1 and CDR2 sequences are SNHLY and FYNNEI. From the cysteine through the phenylalanine, the CDR3 covers 11 amino acids. CDR3 DNA only is kept here, 33 bases in frame from base 1. CD8 naive samples were obtained by positive selection for CCR7 among CD45RO-negative cells, yielding a CD45RA+CCR7+ population from which TemRA cells were excluded. Healthy HIV-negative adults with no recently reported acute infections or vaccinations were included as donors. Every donor was a Caucasian adult residing in Nashville, Tennessee, USA. Blood was obtained by leukapheresis, after which PBMCs were separated by Ficoll-Histopaque density gradient centrifugation and cryopreserved in liquid nitrogen vapor phase. Purity and quantity of every magnetically sorted T cell population were checked by analytical flow cytometry. Genomic DNA was isolated from each sorted fraction and quantified by UV absorbance on a Nanodrop 2000c.

General conclusions and limits of the study: Even with the large sequencing depth, rarefaction of the sorted-subset datasets indicated that sequencing was incomplete. Across a few donors, approximately 5% of naive CD4, around 3.3% of naive CD8, under 2.5% of memory CD4, and over 0.35% of memory CD8 clonotypes were shared. Pairwise subsampling indicated that sequencing depth was expected to affect the degree of clonotype sharing among donors. Naive subsets generally had larger estimated clonotype richness than memory subsets. Sampling was restricted to blood, and TCR repertoires in tissues likely differ from the TCR repertoires found in blood. Because the study included only a small number of donors, the genetic and exposure-history diversity represented was limited. Compared with non-shared clonotypes, clonotypes shared by all four sorted-subset donors had higher generation probabilities.

This sequence uses TRBV2 and TRBJ1-2; the D gene remains uncertain. Sequencing was performed on naive CD8+ T cells sorted from blood. Interpreted using the paper, the cell subset or site label stands for: CD45RA+CCR7+. This TCR was sampled from a man younger than 30 in good health. The DNA sequence is as follows: TGTGCCAGCGAACGATATTATGGCTACACCTTC. The encoded protein is CASERYYGYTF.